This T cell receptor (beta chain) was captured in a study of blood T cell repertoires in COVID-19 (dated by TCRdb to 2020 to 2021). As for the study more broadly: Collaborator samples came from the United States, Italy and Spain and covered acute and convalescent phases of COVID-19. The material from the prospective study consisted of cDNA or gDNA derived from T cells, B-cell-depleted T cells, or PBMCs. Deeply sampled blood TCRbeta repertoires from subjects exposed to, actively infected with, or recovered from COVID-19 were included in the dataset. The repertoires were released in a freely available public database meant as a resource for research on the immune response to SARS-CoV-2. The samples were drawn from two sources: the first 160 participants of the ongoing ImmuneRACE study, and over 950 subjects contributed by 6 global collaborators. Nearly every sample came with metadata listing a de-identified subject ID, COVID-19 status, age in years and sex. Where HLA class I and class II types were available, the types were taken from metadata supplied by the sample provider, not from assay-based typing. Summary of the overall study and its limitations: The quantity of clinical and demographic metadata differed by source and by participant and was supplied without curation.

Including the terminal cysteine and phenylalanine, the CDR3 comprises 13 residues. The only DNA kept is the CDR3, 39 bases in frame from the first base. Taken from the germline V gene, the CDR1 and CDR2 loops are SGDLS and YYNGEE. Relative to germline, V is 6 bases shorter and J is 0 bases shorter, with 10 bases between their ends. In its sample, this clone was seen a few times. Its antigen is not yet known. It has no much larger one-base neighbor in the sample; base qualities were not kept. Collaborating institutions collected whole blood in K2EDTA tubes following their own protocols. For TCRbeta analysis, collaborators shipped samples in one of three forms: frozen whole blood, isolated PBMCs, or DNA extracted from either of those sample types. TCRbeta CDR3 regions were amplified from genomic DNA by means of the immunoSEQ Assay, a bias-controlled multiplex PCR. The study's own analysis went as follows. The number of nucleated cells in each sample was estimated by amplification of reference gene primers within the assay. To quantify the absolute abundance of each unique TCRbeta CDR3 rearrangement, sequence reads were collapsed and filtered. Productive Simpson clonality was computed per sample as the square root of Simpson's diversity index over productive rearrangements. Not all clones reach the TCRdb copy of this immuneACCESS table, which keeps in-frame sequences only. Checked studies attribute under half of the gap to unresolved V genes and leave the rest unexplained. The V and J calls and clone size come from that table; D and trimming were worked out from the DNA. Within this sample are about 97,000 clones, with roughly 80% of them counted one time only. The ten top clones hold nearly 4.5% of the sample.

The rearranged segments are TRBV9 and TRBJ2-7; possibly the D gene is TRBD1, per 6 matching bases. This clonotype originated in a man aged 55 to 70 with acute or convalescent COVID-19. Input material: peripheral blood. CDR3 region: CASNRGGSYEQYF. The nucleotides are TGTGCCAGCAACCGAGGGGGCTCCTACGAGCAGTACTTC.